This is a list of T cell receptor beta chains from one sample in a study of molecular identifiers for immune sequencing clone quantification. TCRdb called the PCR reads again in MiXCR, with one record for every CDR3 protein. Of 490,000 or so distinct CDR3 sequences in the sample, about a fifth were seen once. The sequenced material came from naive CD8+ T cells from blood, with Jurkat cell RNA spiked in. Receptor source: a human donor in good health. Some libraries in this study had Jurkat cell RNA spiked in. Both conserved end residues are part of each CDR3. D genes are given only for firm matches. Clone size, where shown, is once, few, many, or a class for clones that have expanded.

d_gene: NA; abundance: many; j_gene: TRBJ2-5; v_gene: TRBV12-3/TRBV12-4; CDR3aa: CASSWDIQETQYF; CDR3nt: TGTGCCAGCAGCTGGGACATCCAAGAGACCCAGTACTTC
d_gene: TRBD2; abundance: few; j_gene: TRBJ2-7; v_gene: TRBV4-1; CDR3aa: CASSQVVAGGPYEQYF; CDR3nt: TGCGCCAGCAGCCAAGTGGTAGCGGGGGGACCCTACGAGCAGTACTTC
d_gene: TRBD1; abundance: many; j_gene: TRBJ2-3; v_gene: TRBV29-1; CDR3aa: CSVDQDRTQYF; CDR3nt: TGCAGCGTCGACCAGGACAGGACGCAGTATTTT
d_gene: NA; abundance: few; j_gene: TRBJ2-7; v_gene: TRBV6-6; CDR3aa: CASSYAGPPYEQYF; CDR3nt: TGTGCCAGCAGTTACGCCGGGCCTCCCTACGAGCAGTACTTC
d_gene: TRBD2; abundance: NA; j_gene: TRBJ2-5; v_gene: TRBV28; CDR3aa: CASSFLVGGPTQYF; CDR3nt: TGTGCCAGCAGTTTTTTAGTGGGAGGGCCGACCCAGTACTTC
d_gene: NA; abundance: many; j_gene: TRBJ1-1; v_gene: TRBV7-3; CDR3aa: CASSFLGGSTEAFF; CDR3nt: TGTGCCAGCAGCTTTTTGGGGGGCAGCACTGAAGCTTTCTTT
d_gene: NA; abundance: many; j_gene: TRBJ2-2; v_gene: TRBV7-7; CDR3aa: CASSPGSRELAPNTGELFF; CDR3nt: TGTGCTAGCAGCCCCGGATCGAGGGAGCTAGCCCCGAACACCGGGGAGCTGTTTTTT
d_gene: NA; abundance: many; j_gene: TRBJ2-4; v_gene: TRBV5-4; CDR3aa: CASSLEGRGENIQYF; CDR3nt: TGTGCCAGCAGCTTGGAGGGAAGGGGGGAAAACATTCAGTACTTC
d_gene: NA; abundance: few; j_gene: TRBJ1-1; v_gene: TRBV6-2/TRBV6-3; CDR3aa: CASSYSGAHTEAFF; CDR3nt: TGTGCCAGCAGTTACTCAGGGGCGCACACTGAAGCTTTCTTT
d_gene: NA; abundance: few; j_gene: TRBJ2-7; v_gene: TRBV20-1; CDR3aa: CSALGGTAYEQYF; CDR3nt: TGCAGTGCCCTTGGGGGGACAGCCTACGAGCAGTACTTC
d_gene: NA; abundance: NA; j_gene: TRBJ2-7; v_gene: TRBV18; CDR3aa: CASSPVTDTYEQYF; CDR3nt: TGTGCCAGCTCACCGGTAACGGATACCTACGAGCAGTACTTC
d_gene: NA; abundance: NA; j_gene: TRBJ2-7; v_gene: TRBV28; CDR3aa: CAAEGNHYEQYF; CDR3nt: TGTGCCGCGGAGGGGAATCATTACGAGCAGTACTTC
d_gene: NA; abundance: many; j_gene: TRBJ2-1; v_gene: TRBV5-1; CDR3aa: CASSLDPQGNLNEQFF; CDR3nt: TGCGCCAGCAGCTTGGATCCACAGGGTAACCTCAATGAGCAGTTCTTC
d_gene: NA; abundance: few; j_gene: TRBJ2-7; v_gene: TRBV10-3; CDR3aa: CAISATGYEQYF; CDR3nt: TGTGCCATCAGTGCGACAGGCTACGAGCAGTACTTC
d_gene: TRBD2; abundance: few; j_gene: TRBJ2-3; v_gene: TRBV27; CDR3aa: CASSPSFSGGFTDTQYF; CDR3nt: TGTGCCAGCAGTCCCTCGTTTAGCGGGGGATTCACAGATACGCAGTATTTT
d_gene: NA; abundance: few; j_gene: TRBJ2-7; v_gene: TRBV27; CDR3aa: CASSSGGREQYF; CDR3nt: TGTGCCAGCAGTTCAGGGGGGCGCGAGCAGTACTTC
d_gene: TRBD2; abundance: NA; j_gene: TRBJ2-3; v_gene: TRBV30; CDR3aa: CAWSVRGREDTQYF; CDR3nt: TGTGCCTGGAGTGTACGCGGGAGGGAAGATACGCAGTATTTT
d_gene: NA; abundance: few; j_gene: TRBJ2-5; v_gene: TRBV13; CDR3aa: CASSYQEETQYF; CDR3nt: TGTGCCAGCAGCTACCAAGAAGAGACCCAGTACTTC
d_gene: NA; abundance: NA; j_gene: TRBJ1-1; v_gene: TRBV2; CDR3aa: CASSGTDTEAFF; CDR3nt: TGTGCCAGCAGTGGGACAGACACTGAAGCTTTCTTT
d_gene: NA; abundance: many; j_gene: TRBJ2-3; v_gene: TRBV7-6; CDR3aa: CASSKKTGRDTQYF; CDR3nt: TGTGCCAGCAGCAAGAAGACAGGAAGGGATACGCAGTATTTT
d_gene: TRBD2; abundance: few; j_gene: TRBJ2-1; v_gene: TRBV6-6; CDR3aa: CASSYMSSGEYNEQFF; CDR3nt: TGTGCCAGCAGTTACATGTCTAGCGGGGAATACAATGAGCAGTTCTTC
d_gene: NA; abundance: few; j_gene: TRBJ2-3; v_gene: TRBV27; CDR3aa: CASPSIADTQYF; CDR3nt: TGTGCCAGCCCGTCTATTGCAGATACGCAGTATTTT
d_gene: TRBD1; abundance: few; j_gene: TRBJ2-5; v_gene: TRBV12-3/TRBV12-4; CDR3aa: CASSPTLPGQGKKQETQYF; CDR3nt: TGTGCCAGCAGTCCCACACTTCCGGGACAGGGGAAGAAACAAGAGACCCAGTACTTC
d_gene: TRBD1; abundance: few; j_gene: TRBJ2-7; v_gene: TRBV7-6; CDR3aa: CASSRDRGDEQYF; CDR3nt: TGTGCCAGCAGCCGGGACAGGGGCGACGAGCAGTACTTC
d_gene: NA; abundance: NA; j_gene: TRBJ2-6; v_gene: TRBV27; CDR3aa: CASSPVGTTGANVLTF; CDR3nt: TGTGCCAGCAGTCCAGTCGGGACGACTGGGGCCAACGTCCTGACTTTC
d_gene: NA; abundance: many; j_gene: TRBJ2-7; v_gene: TRBV27; CDR3aa: CASSSLLSSYEQYF; CDR3nt: TGTGCCAGCAGTTCCCTCCTTAGCTCCTACGAGCAGTACTTC
d_gene: TRBD1; abundance: many; j_gene: TRBJ2-6; v_gene: TRBV7-9; CDR3aa: CASSLPTGEANVLTF; CDR3nt: TGTGCCAGCAGCTTACCGACAGGGGAGGCCAACGTCCTGACTTTC
d_gene: NA; abundance: many; j_gene: TRBJ2-3; v_gene: TRBV7-2; CDR3aa: CASTLEGGDTQYF; CDR3nt: TGTGCCAGCACCCTAGAGGGGGGTGATACGCAGTATTTT
d_gene: TRBD1; abundance: NA; j_gene: TRBJ2-7; v_gene: TRBV4-3; CDR3aa: CASSLDGDRDYEQYF; CDR3nt: TGCGCCAGCAGCCTCGACGGGGACAGGGACTACGAGCAGTACTTC
d_gene: TRBD1; abundance: many; j_gene: TRBJ1-4; v_gene: TRBV29-1; CDR3aa: CSVGGQGAPTNEKLFF; CDR3nt: TGCAGCGTTGGAGGACAGGGGGCACCAACTAATGAAAAACTGTTTTTT
d_gene: NA; abundance: NA; j_gene: TRBJ2-7; v_gene: TRBV27; CDR3aa: CASSFRSAYEQYF; CDR3nt: TGTGCCAGCAGTTTCCGATCCGCCTACGAGCAGTACTTC
d_gene: NA; abundance: many; j_gene: TRBJ2-3; v_gene: TRBV6-5; CDR3aa: CASSYYITDTQYF; CDR3nt: TGTGCCAGCAGTTACTACATAACAGATACGCAGTATTTT
d_gene: TRBD2; abundance: NA; j_gene: TRBJ2-1; v_gene: TRBV4-1; CDR3aa: CASSQIAGVLNEQFF; CDR3nt: TGCGCCAGCAGCCAAATAGCGGGAGTCCTCAATGAGCAGTTCTTC
d_gene: NA; abundance: few; j_gene: TRBJ1-5; v_gene: TRBV7-9; CDR3aa: CASSLVGGYQPQHF; CDR3nt: TGTGCCAGCAGCTTGGTAGGGGGTTATCAGCCCCAGCATTTT
d_gene: TRBD2; abundance: many; j_gene: TRBJ2-3; v_gene: TRBV2; CDR3aa: CASSDPSSTSGRDVGTDTQYF; CDR3nt: TGTGCCAGCAGCGACCCCTCGTCGACTAGCGGGAGGGACGTCGGCACAGATACGCAGTATTTT
d_gene: NA; abundance: many; j_gene: TRBJ2-1; v_gene: TRBV5-1; CDR3aa: CASHEGDLYNEQFF; CDR3nt: TGCGCCTCCCATGAGGGGGACCTTTACAATGAGCAGTTCTTC
d_gene: NA; abundance: few; j_gene: TRBJ2-5; v_gene: TRBV7-2; CDR3aa: CASSLKLVYGAQETQYF; CDR3nt: TGTGCCAGCAGCTTAAAATTAGTTTACGGAGCACAAGAGACCCAGTACTTC
d_gene: TRBD2; abundance: NA; j_gene: TRBJ2-1; v_gene: TRBV28; CDR3aa: CASSLYRLAAYNEQFF; CDR3nt: TGTGCCAGCAGTTTATATCGACTAGCGGCCTACAATGAGCAGTTCTTC
d_gene: NA; abundance: NA; j_gene: TRBJ2-1; v_gene: TRBV9; CDR3aa: CASSPKVAQDNEQFF; CDR3nt: TGTGCCAGCAGCCCCAAGGTTGCGCAAGACAATGAGCAGTTCTTC
d_gene: NA; abundance: once; j_gene: TRBJ2-1; v_gene: TRBV3-1; CDR3aa: CASSQDTRALSYEQFF; CDR3nt: TGTGCCAGCAGCCAAGATACCAGGGCGCTTTCCTACGAGCAGTTCTTC
d_gene: NA; abundance: many; j_gene: TRBJ1-1; v_gene: TRBV2; CDR3aa: CASSPFKGTEAFF; CDR3nt: TGTGCCAGCAGTCCATTCAAAGGGACTGAAGCTTTCTTT
d_gene: NA; abundance: NA; j_gene: TRBJ2-7; v_gene: TRBV11-2; CDR3aa: CASSSSWVLEQYF; CDR3nt: TGTGCCAGCAGCTCCTCTTGGGTCCTCGAGCAGTACTTC
d_gene: NA; abundance: NA; j_gene: TRBJ1-3; v_gene: TRBV6-6; CDR3aa: CASSYGGGSGNTIYF; CDR3nt: TGTGCCAGCAGTTACGGAGGGGGCTCTGGAAACACCATATATTTT
d_gene: NA; abundance: many; j_gene: TRBJ2-5; v_gene: TRBV7-9; CDR3aa: CASSSGQFQETQYF; CDR3nt: TGTGCCAGCAGCTCGGGACAATTCCAAGAGACCCAGTACTTC
d_gene: TRBD2; abundance: few; j_gene: TRBJ2-7; v_gene: TRBV9; CDR3aa: CASSVESSGGATEQYF; CDR3nt: TGTGCCAGCAGCGTAGAGAGTAGCGGGGGGGCCACCGAGCAGTACTTC
d_gene: NA; abundance: few; j_gene: TRBJ1-1; v_gene: TRBV20-1; CDR3aa: CSLRGRLPEAFF; CDR3nt: TGCAGTCTCCGGGGCAGACTGCCTGAAGCTTTCTTT
d_gene: NA; abundance: many; j_gene: TRBJ2-3; v_gene: TRBV7-9; CDR3aa: CASRRIDTQYF; CDR3nt: TGTGCCAGCCGCCGCATCGATACGCAGTATTTT
d_gene: NA; abundance: NA; j_gene: TRBJ1-1; v_gene: TRBV4-3; CDR3aa: CASSQDIPTGTEAFF; CDR3nt: TGCGCCAGCAGCCAAGATATACCAACGGGGACTGAAGCTTTCTTT
d_gene: NA; abundance: many; j_gene: TRBJ2-5; v_gene: TRBV9; CDR3aa: CASTPWDQYQETQYF; CDR3nt: TGTGCCAGCACACCGTGGGACCAGTACCAAGAGACCCAGTACTTC
d_gene: NA; abundance: many; j_gene: TRBJ2-7; v_gene: TRBV6-2/TRBV6-3; CDR3aa: CASSLLPFKGEQYF; CDR3nt: TGTGCCAGCAGTTTGTTACCCTTCAAAGGCGAGCAGTACTTC